The 30 T cell receptor beta chains given below trace back to one sample, sequenced in a study of blood T cell repertoires in COVID-19. Assay: immunoSEQ multiplex PCR; the TCRdb copy retains only in-frame clones and omits some. The sample consists of more than 300,000 clones, around four fifths of them appearing once. The sequenced material came from peripheral blood. The receptors shown here come from a woman in her forties or fifties with acute or convalescent COVID-19.

In DNA form, the CDR3 reads TGTGCCAGCAGTCCATCCGGGACAGAAGGACTACTACTCGAGCAGTACGTC. Translation gives CASSPSGTEGLLLEQYV. The chain combines TRBV27 with TRBJ2-7; TRBD1 is a possible D gene (7 bases). CDR3 length equals 17 residues. Trimming removed 5 bases from V and 6 bases from J, with 26 bases in between. CDR1 is MNHEY and CDR2 is SMNVEV in the germline V gene (reference sequence).

The chain joins TRBV7-2 to TRBJ2-7; 8 bases line up with TRBD1. The V gene's germline CDR1 is SGHTA and CDR2 FQGNSA. CDR3 length: 15 amino acids. Losses at the gene ends were 5 bases for V and 3 bases for J; bases not matched to a gene: 9. The CDR3 bases are TGTGCCAGCAGCCCCGACAGGGGTCAATACTACGAGCAGTACTTC. It encodes CASSPDRGQYYEQYF.

The chain is built from TRBV6-5 and TRBJ1-5; 8 bases are shared with TRBD1. The V gene end was trimmed by 6 bases and the J gene end by 2 bases; junction bases not matched to a gene: 6. The CDR3 is made up of 15 amino acids. Germline assignment: CDR1 MNHEY and CDR2 SVGAGI. The CDR3: CASRGQQGGNQPQHF. The CDR3 coding sequence is TGTGCCAGCAGGGGACAACAGGGGGGCAATCAGCCCCAGCATTTT.

The V gene is TRBV5-4, the J gene TRBJ2-5; tentative D call: TRBD2 (5 bases). CDR1 SGHNT and CDR2 YYREEE come from the germline V gene (reference sequence). V dropped 4 bases and J dropped 4 bases, with 17 bases sitting between them. The CDR3 contains 15 residues. The CDR3 DNA reads TGTGCCAGCAGCGGGTTTGCTGTTGGAGGAGAGACCCAGTACTTC. It is translated as CASSGFAVGGETQYF.

J is TRBJ2-3 and V is TRBV2; 11 nucleotides line up with TRBD2. The V and J ends lost 6 bases and 3 bases, in that order; junction bases with no gene match: 5. Germline V lookup: CDR1 SNHLY, CDR2 FYNNEI. The CDR3 covers 15 residues. CDR3 region: CASRGTSGRTDTQYF. The CDR3 coding sequence is TGTGCCAGCAGAGGGACTAGCGGTAGGACAGATACGCAGTATTTT.

The V call is TRBV30, the J call TRBJ2-3, with 7 bases that match TRBD1. The V gene end was trimmed by 0 bases and the J gene end by 7 bases; junction bases not matched to a gene: 4. The CDR3 has 13 residues. Germline V gene data show CDR1 as GTSNPN and CDR2 as SVGIG (reference sequence). DNA for the CDR3: TGTGCCTGGAGTGTGACAGGGCTAAATACGCAGTATTTT. Amino acid sequence: CAWSVTGLNTQYF.

This clone turned up a few times. V and J are TRBV7-6 and TRBJ2-2, with a possible D match to TRBD2 (5 bases). V lost 3 bases and J 7 bases, leaving 18 bases between the germline ends. The CDR3 covers 16 residues. The germline CDR1 and CDR2 sequences are SGHVS and FNYEAQ. The CDR3 nucleotides are TGTGCCAGCAGCTTCCGGGGTACTTCAGAGGGCGGGGAGCTGTTTTTT. Amino acid sequence: CASSFRGTSEGGELFF. Full variable domain (remainder filled in from reference TRBV7-6 and TRBJ2-2): GAGVSQSPRYKVTKRGQDVALRCDPISGHVSLYWYRQALGQGPEFLTYFNYEAQQDKSGLPNDRFSAERPEGSISTLTIQRTEQRDSAMYRCASSFRGTSEGGELFFGEGSRLTVL.

V usage is TRBV19 and J usage is TRBJ2-2; TRBD2 matches at 8 bases. CDR1 and CDR2 from the germline V gene are LNHDA and SQIVND (reference sequence). V dropped 0 bases and J dropped 4; count of bases not matched to a gene: 7. There are 17 residues in the CDR3. This CDR3 is CASSIELPGGPTGELFF. CDR3 bases: TGTGCCAGTAGTATAGAGCTGCCGGGGGGGCCCACCGGGGAGCTGTTTTTT.

The gene calls are TRBV9 and TRBJ2-3, with 7 bases matching TRBD2. The CDR3 spans 16 residues. Germline lookup yields CDR1 SGDLS and CDR2 YYNGEE. The V segment lost 0 bases and the J segment 6 bases; nucleotides outside the gene matches: 10. For the CDR3, the DNA is TGTGCCAGCAGCGTAGGTATAGCGGGCCTTCGGGATACGCAGTATTTT. This sequence encodes CASSVGIAGLRDTQYF.

The chain joins TRBV9 to TRBJ2-5; D is perhaps TRBD2 (5 bases). The CDR3 covers 15 residues. Germline values: CDR1 SGDLS, CDR2 YYNGEE. V dropped 0 bases and J dropped 5 bases, with 14 bases sitting between them. Here the CDR3 DNA reads TGTGCCAGCAGCGTAGGAGCGTCTACGGGGGAGACCCAGTACTTC. Its translation: CASSVGASTGETQYF.

V gene TRBV15 combines with J gene TRBJ2-1; 7 bases are a match to TRBD2. This CDR3 region has 15 residues. Germline loops: CDR1 LNHNV, CDR2 YYDKDF (reference sequence). V trimming: 1 base; J trimming: 4 bases; junction bases outside the gene matches: 4. CDR3 residues: CATSRVSGMYNEQFF. The DNA for the CDR3 is TGTGCCACCAGCAGAGTAAGCGGGATGTACAATGAGCAGTTCTTC.

In this sample, this clone turned up once. The rearrangement joins TRBV24-1 to TRBJ1-2; 7 bases line up with TRBD1. In germline, CDR1 is KGHDR, CDR2 SFDVKD. CDR3 size: 16 residues. The junction had 16 bases not matched to a gene; V was cut back by 6 bases and J by 7 bases. CDR3 residues: CATSPSRRGRGIGYTF. CDR3 sequence (DNA): TGTGCCACCAGTCCCTCACGGCGGGGCAGGGGGATTGGCTACACCTTC.

The chain has TRBV7-2 and TRBJ2-5; 9 bases are a match to TRBD2. The CDR3 loop spans 16 amino acids. Per germline, CDR1 SGHTA and CDR2 FQGNSA. The ends lost 2 bases at V and 5 bases at J; junction bases unmatched: 9. CDR3 loop: CASSLQGLAPRETQYF. The CDR3 DNA reads TGTGCCAGCAGCTTACAAGGACTAGCGCCAAGGGAGACCCAGTACTTC.

The table lists this clone with a few counts. The rearrangement joins TRBV5-4 to TRBJ1-1, with 8 bases that match TRBD1. V shed 2 bases and J 2 bases; nucleotides not matched to a gene: 11. This CDR3 comprises 17 residues. Germline lookup yields CDR1 SGHNT and CDR2 YYREEE (reference sequence). Here the CDR3 reads CASSFGQGFESNTEAFF. Here the CDR3 DNA reads TGTGCCAGCAGCTTTGGACAGGGTTTCGAGTCCAACACTGAAGCTTTCTTT.

The count of this clone is one. This sequence joins TRBV16 and TRBJ1-5; TRBD1 agrees at 9 bases. This CDR3 has 15 amino acids. Germline-derived CDR1 and CDR2 are KGHSY and FQNENV. The trim removed 2 bases at V and 4 bases at J, leaving 3 bases unmatched. The CDR3 DNA sequence: TGTGCCAGCAGCCAACCCGGGACAGGGAATCAGCCCCAGCATTTT. This gives the protein CASSQPGTGNQPQHF.

The chain is built from TRBV30 and TRBJ1-6, with unresolved D. V was trimmed by 0 bases and J by 0 bases, leaving 12 bases between them. Germline V gene data show CDR1 as GTSNPN and CDR2 as SVGIG (reference sequence). The CDR3 runs to 17 residues. The CDR3 bases are TGTGCCTGGAGTGTACTAGACCCGAGCTCCTATAATTCACCCCTCCACTTT. This translates into CAWSVLDPSSYNSPLHF.

The chain is built from TRBV5-1 and TRBJ1-1; 7 nucleotides line up with TRBD1. Germline values: CDR1 SGHRS, CDR2 YFSETQ. V shed 4 bases and J 1 base; nucleotides not matched to a gene: 4. This CDR3 has 14 residues. CDR3 bases: TGCGCCAGCAGCAAGGGACAGACGAACACTGAAGCTTTCTTT. It specifies CASSKGQTNTEAFF. The variable domain in full, with the rest retrieved from reference TRBV5-1 and TRBJ1-1, is KAGVTQTPRYLIKTRGQQVTLSCSPISGHRSVSWYQQTPGQGLQFLFEYFSETQRNKGNFPGRFSGRQFSNSRSEMNVSTLELGDSALYLCASSKGQTNTEAFFGQGTRLTVV.

The chain employs TRBV14 and TRBJ2-6; D gene unclear. From germline, CDR1 is SGHDN and CDR2 FVKESK. V was clipped by 7 bases and J by 0 bases, with 7 bases between them. This CDR3 comprises 14 residues. Here the CDR3 DNA reads TGTGCCAGCAACTCCGGCTCTGGGGCCAACGTCCTGACTTTC. It codes for CASNSGSGANVLTF.

The chain couples TRBV5-1 to TRBJ1-1, with unresolved D. Trimming took off 1 base at V and 0 bases at J, with 7 bases between the two ends. Germline CDR1 is SGHRS and CDR2 is YFSETQ. The CDR3 is 14 residues long. Here the CDR3 reads CASSLLQMNTEAFF. The CDR3 DNA sequence: TGCGCCAGCAGCTTGCTTCAGATGAACACTGAAGCTTTCTTT.

This clone has just one count. The chain joins TRBV5-1 to TRBJ2-3; TRBD2 matches at 8 bases. This CDR3 comprises 16 residues. J was trimmed by 2 bases and V by 0 bases; bases with no gene match: 5. The germline gives CDR1 SGHRS, CDR2 YFSETQ. CDR3 loop: CASSLGGGGTTDTQYF. The DNA of the CDR3 is TGCGCCAGCAGCTTGGGTGGCGGGGGGACCACAGATACGCAGTATTTT.

The genes are TRBV7-8 and TRBJ1-4, with a weak D call TRBD1 (5 bases). V shed 7 bases and J shed 3 bases, with 24 bases lying between them. This CDR3 comprises 18 residues. The germline V gene encodes CDR1 SGHVS and CDR2 FQNEAQ. CDR3 in DNA: TGTGCCAGCACCGACAGTCTCCTATTTGCATTCGCTAATGAAAAACTGTTTTTT. This gives the protein CASTDSLLFAFANEKLFF.

The CDR3 spells CASSQRQGLDTEAFF. CDR3 sequence (DNA): TGTGCCAGCAGCCAAAGACAGGGGTTGGACACTGAAGCTTTCTTT. The chain combines TRBV3-1 (or the pseudogene TRBV3-2) with TRBJ1-1; 8 nucleotides match TRBD1. V gave up 2 bases and J gave up 3 bases; unmatched junction bases: 5. This CDR3 is 15 amino acids long. Germline CDR1 LGHDT, CDR2 YNNKEL (reference sequence).

This chain links TRBV30 with TRBJ2-7, with 9 bases matching TRBD1. Losses at the gene ends were 2 bases for V and 3 bases for J; bases not matched to a gene: 11. Germline V gene sequence: CDR1 GTSNPN, CDR2 SVGIG (reference sequence). The CDR3 loop spans 16 amino acids. CDR3: CAWSKTAGQGFYEQYF. The CDR3, as DNA: TGTGCCTGGAGTAAGACGGCGGGACAGGGCTTCTACGAGCAGTACTTC.

V is TRBV21-1 and J is TRBJ2-3; the table's D call of TRBD1 was not tested on the DNA. TRBV21-1 is a known pseudogene. The CDR3 loop spans 12 amino acids. This chain's CDR3 is CASPREPYTQYF. The CDR3 bases are TGTGCCAGCCCCAGGGAACCATATACGCAGTATTTT.

The rearrangement links TRBV6-5 to TRBJ2-7; a possible D gene is TRBD1 (5 bases). Germline V gene lookup returns CDR1 MNHEY and CDR2 SVGAGI. V shed 8 bases and J shed 1 base, with 9 bases lying between them. This CDR3 region has 12 residues. The CDR3 sequence: CASFDSSYEQYF. The CDR3 region has the DNA TGTGCCAGCTTCGACAGTTCCTACGAGCAGTACTTC.

This rearrangement joins TRBV2 to TRBJ1-1; the match to TRBD1 covers 9 bases. Looked up from germline, CDR1 is SNHLY and CDR2 is FYNNEI. The CDR3 sequence is 12 residues long. With 6 bases clipped from V and 6 bases from J, the junction kept 2 bases outside the gene matches. The DNA for the CDR3 is TGTGCCAGCAGCCGGACAGGGGCTGAAGCTTTCTTT. Its translation is CASSRTGAEAFF.

The rearrangement links TRBV6-5 to TRBJ2-5, with TRBD2 matching over 11 bases. The CDR3 extends over 15 amino acids. Germline lookup yields CDR1 MNHEY and CDR2 SVGAGI. V was clipped by 4 bases and J by 5 bases; unmatched bases: 6. The CDR3 region has the DNA TGTGCCAGCAGTTCTACTAGCGGGAGTTATGAGACCCAGTACTTC. Translated: CASSSTSGSYETQYF.

This chain uses TRBV5-1 with TRBJ2-3; TRBD1 might be the D (6 bases). CDR3 length: 15 residues. Germline V gene sequence: CDR1 SGHRS, CDR2 YFSETQ. V shed 0 bases and J shed 4 bases, with 12 bases lying between them. Here the CDR3 DNA reads TGCGCCAGCAGCTTGGAACAGGGTAGCGCAGATACGCAGTATTTT. Translating it yields CASSLEQGSADTQYF.

This chain connects TRBV10-2 to TRBJ2-7; 10 positions match TRBD1. Germline CDR1 is WSHSY and CDR2 is SAAADI. This CDR3 comprises 14 residues. With V trimmed by 7 bases and J by 2 bases, 5 bases remained unmatched. CDR3 bases: TGCGCCAGCAACGACAGGGGGCCTCCCTACGAGCAGTACGTC. It encodes CASNDRGPPYEQYV.

This clone was seen only once. The chain combines TRBV18 with TRBJ2-3; 8 positions agree with TRBD1. CDR1 is KGHSH, CDR2 LQKENI, per germline. Trimming took 6 bases from V and 2 from J; bases not matched to a gene: 4. The CDR3 contains 14 residues. The CDR3 here is CASSWTGPTDTQYF. In DNA, the CDR3 is TGTGCCAGCTCTTGGACAGGGCCCACAGATACGCAGTATTTT. Looking up the rest from reference TRBV18 and TRBJ2-3 gives the full variable domain: NAGVMQNPRHLVRRRGQEARLRCSPMKGHSHVYWYRQLPEEGLKFMVYLQKENIIDESGMPKERFSAEFPKEGPSILRIQQVVRGDSAAYFCASSWTGPTDTQYFGPGTRLTVL.